This T cell receptor (beta chain) is drawn from a study of blood T cell repertoires in COVID-19. The CDR3 has 12 amino acids. Germline V lookup: CDR1 GTSNPN, CDR2 SVGIG (reference sequence). TCRdb's table, derived via immunoSEQ multiplex PCR, lists solely in-frame clones and lacks some. The data hold under 55,000 clones, with 70% to 90% observed a single time. Remarks on this clone: At one boundary the junction diverges from the germline segment, which might be a read error.

This TCR was recovered from a human donor in a cohort sampled during active COVID-19. The chain recombines TRBV30 with TRBJ2-5; D remains ambiguous. Input material: peripheral blood. DNA of the CDR3: TGTGCCTGGAGTGTAGACTCCCCCCACGTGCACTTC. This codes for CAWSVDSPHVHF.